This TCR beta chain originates from a study of cytomegalovirus exposure and HLA in healthy donors. The CDR3 runs 17 residues. Trimming stripped 6 bases from V and 4 bases from J, with 19 bases between. CDR1 and CDR2 (germline): LNHDA, SQIVND (reference sequence). Findings and limits, study-wide: Several of the most significant clusters were apparently associated with common viral pathogens in a later analysis.

PCR amplification relied on 60 Vbeta primers (plus 13 Jbeta primers). Generated by immunoSEQ multiplex PCR, the TCRdb table keeps only in-frame clones and is missing some. The table lists 100,000 to 150,000 clones, 65% to 90% of them singletons. This clone was counted only a few times. Its antigen is unidentified. V usage is TRBV19 and J usage is TRBJ2-6; D may be TRBD2 (7 bases). The source material was PBMCs. The receptor comes from a girl aged 2 to 10 in good health and CMV-seronegative. DNA of the CDR3: TGTGCCAGTAGCATTTTGAGGGGGGGGACCGGGGCCAACGTCCTGACTTTC. Protein product: CASSILRGGTGANVLTF.